There are a few counts of the clone carrying this T cell receptor (beta chain). Profiling relied on immunoSEQ multiplex PCR, and the TCRdb table lists in-frame clones only, not all of them. The table includes fewer than 700,000 clones, around 89% detected once. This entry belongs to a study of shared T cell receptors in the human thymus. Germline values: CDR1 MRHNA, CDR2 SNTAGT. The V end was cut by 0 bases, the J end by 6 bases, with 12 bases between. The CDR3 loop spans 15 amino acids. This sample also appeared in a second study, on human thymus T cells. From that report: Surgeons resected thymus tissue during corrective heart surgery. Thymic and blood repertoires appeared to display a bias in their usage of V and J genes. Unrelated individuals reportedly shared highly overlapping thymic TCR repertoires.

The chain combines TRBV6-4 with TRBJ1-3, with unresolved D. The source is a boy under three years old with a congenital heart defect. Sequencing input: thymocytes. The CDR3 nucleotides read TGTGCCAGCAGTGACTCGAGTCTGGTTGAAAACACCATATATTTT. Residues: CASSDSSLVENTIYF.